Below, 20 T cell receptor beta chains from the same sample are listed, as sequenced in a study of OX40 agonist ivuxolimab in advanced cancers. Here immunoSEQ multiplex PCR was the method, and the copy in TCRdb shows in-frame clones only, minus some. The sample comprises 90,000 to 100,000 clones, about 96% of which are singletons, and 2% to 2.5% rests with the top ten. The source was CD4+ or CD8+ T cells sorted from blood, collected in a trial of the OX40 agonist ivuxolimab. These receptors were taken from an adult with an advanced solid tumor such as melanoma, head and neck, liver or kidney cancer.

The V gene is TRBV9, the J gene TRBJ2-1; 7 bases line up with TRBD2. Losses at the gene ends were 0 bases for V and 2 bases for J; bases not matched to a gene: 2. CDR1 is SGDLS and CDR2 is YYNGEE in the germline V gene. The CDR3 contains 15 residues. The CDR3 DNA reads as TGTGCCAGCAGCGTAGGAGGGACTACCTACAATGAGCAGTTCTTC. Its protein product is CASSVGGTTYNEQFF.

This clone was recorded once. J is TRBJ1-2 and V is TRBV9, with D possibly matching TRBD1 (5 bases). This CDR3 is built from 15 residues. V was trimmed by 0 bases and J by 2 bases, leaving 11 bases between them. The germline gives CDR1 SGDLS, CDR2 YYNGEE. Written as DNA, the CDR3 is TGTGCCAGCAGCGTAGGGGGACTCGCGAACTATGGCTACACCTTC. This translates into CASSVGGLANYGYTF.

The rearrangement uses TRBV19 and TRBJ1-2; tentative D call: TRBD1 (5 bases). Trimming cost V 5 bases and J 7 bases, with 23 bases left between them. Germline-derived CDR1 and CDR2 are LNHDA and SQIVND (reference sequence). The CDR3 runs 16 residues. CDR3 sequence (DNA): TGTGCCAGTAGTTATTCTTTGACAGACCAAGTACTTGGCTACACCTTC. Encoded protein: CASSYSLTDQVLGYTF.

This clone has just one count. The CDR3 nucleotides are TGTGCCAGCAGCTTAGCGGGCGACGAGCAGTACTTC. The encoded protein is CASSLAGDEQYF. The chain has TRBV7-6 and TRBJ2-7; no reliable D call. The CDR3 loop spans 12 amino acids. The ends were cut back, 0 bases at V and 5 bases at J, with 5 bases in the middle. Per the germline V gene, CDR1 is SGHVS and CDR2 is FNYEAQ.

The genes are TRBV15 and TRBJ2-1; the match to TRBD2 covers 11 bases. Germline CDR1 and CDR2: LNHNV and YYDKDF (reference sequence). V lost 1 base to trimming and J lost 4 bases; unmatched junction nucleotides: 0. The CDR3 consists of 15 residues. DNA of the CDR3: TGTGCCACCAGCAGAGCTAGCGGGGGGTACAATGAGCAGTTCTTC. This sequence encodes CATSRASGGYNEQFF.

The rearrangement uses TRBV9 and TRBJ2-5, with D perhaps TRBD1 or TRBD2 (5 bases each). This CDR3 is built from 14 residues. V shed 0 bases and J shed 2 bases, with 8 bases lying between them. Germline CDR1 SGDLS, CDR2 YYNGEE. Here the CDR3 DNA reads TGTGCCAGCAGCGTAGGGTGGGGGCAAGAGACCCAGTACTTC. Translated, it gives CASSVGWGQETQYF. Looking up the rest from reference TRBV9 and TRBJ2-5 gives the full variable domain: DSGVTQTPKHLITATGQRVTLRCSPRSGDLSVYWYQQSLDQGLQFLIQYYNGEERAKGNILERFSAQQFPDLHSELNLSSLELGDSALYFCASSVGWGQETQYFGPGTRLLVL.

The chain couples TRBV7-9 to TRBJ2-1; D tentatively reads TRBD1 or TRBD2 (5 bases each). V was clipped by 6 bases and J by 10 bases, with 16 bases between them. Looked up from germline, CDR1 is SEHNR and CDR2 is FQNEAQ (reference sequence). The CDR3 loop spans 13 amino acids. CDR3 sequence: CASRGTMREEQFF. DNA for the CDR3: TGTGCCAGCAGGGGGACGATGAGGGAAGAGCAGTTCTTC.

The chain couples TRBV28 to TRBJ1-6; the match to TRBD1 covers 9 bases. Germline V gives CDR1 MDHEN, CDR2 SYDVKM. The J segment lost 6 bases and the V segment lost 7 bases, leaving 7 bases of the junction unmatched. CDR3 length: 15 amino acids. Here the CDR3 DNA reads TGTGCCAGCAACCGGGACAGGGAAACTAATTCACCCCTCCACTTT. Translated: CASNRDRETNSPLHF.

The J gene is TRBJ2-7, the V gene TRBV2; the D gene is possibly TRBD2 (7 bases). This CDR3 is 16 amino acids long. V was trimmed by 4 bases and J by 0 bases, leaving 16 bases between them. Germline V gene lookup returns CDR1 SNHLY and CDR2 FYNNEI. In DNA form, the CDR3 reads TGTGCCAGCAGTGGCACCCGGGGGGCCTACTCCTACGAGCAGTACTTC. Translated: CASSGTRGAYSYEQYF.

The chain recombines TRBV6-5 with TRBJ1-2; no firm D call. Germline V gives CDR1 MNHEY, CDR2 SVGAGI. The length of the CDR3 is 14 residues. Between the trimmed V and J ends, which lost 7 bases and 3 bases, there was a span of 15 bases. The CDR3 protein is CASNSVGLDYGYTF. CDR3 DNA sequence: TGTGCCAGCAACTCCGTTGGGTTGGACTATGGCTACACCTTC.

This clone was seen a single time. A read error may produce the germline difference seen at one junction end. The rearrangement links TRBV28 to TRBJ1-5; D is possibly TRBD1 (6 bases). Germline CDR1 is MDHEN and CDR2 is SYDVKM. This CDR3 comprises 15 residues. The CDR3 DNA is TGTACCAGCAGTTCTGTGGGGGGCAGTAATCAGCCCCAGCATTTT. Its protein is CTSSSVGGSNQPQHF.

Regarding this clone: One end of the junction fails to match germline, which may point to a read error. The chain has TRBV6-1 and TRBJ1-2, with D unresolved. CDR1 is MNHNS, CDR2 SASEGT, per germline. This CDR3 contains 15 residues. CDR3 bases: TGTGCCAGCATTGAAGAAAATAGAGGACCGGATGGCTACACCTTC. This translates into CASIEENRGPDGYTF.

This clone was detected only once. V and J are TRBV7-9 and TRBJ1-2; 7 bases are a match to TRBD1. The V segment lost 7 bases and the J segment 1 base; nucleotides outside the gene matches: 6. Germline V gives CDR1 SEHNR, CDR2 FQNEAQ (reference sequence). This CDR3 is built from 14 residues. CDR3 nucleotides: TGTGCCAGCACCGACAGGGACCTTAACTATGGCTACACCTTC. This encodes CASTDRDLNYGYTF.

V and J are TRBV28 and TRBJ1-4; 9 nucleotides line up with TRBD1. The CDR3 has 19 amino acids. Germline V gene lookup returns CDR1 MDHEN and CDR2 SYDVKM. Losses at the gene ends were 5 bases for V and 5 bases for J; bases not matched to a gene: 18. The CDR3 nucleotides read TGTGCCAGCAGTGAGGTGATTCCGGGACAGGGTAGGGAGAATGAAAAACTGTTTTTT. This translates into CASSEVIPGQGRENEKLFF. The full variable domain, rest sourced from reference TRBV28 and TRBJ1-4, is DVKVTQSSRYLVKRTGEKVFLECVQDMDHENMFWYRQDPGLGLRLIYFSYDVKMKEKGDIPEGYSVSREKKERFSLILESASTNQTSMYLCASSEVIPGQGRENEKLFFGSGTQLSVL.

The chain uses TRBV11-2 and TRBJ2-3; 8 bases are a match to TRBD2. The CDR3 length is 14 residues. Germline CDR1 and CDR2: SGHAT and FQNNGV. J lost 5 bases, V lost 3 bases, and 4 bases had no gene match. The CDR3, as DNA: TGTGCCAGCAGCTTCCCCCGGGGGGGAGATACGCAGTATTTT. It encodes CASSFPRGGDTQYF. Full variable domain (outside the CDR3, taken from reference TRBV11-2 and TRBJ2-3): EAGVAQSPRYKIIEKRQSVAFWCNPISGHATLYWYQQILGQGPKLLIQFQNNGVVDDSQLPKDRFSAERLKGVDSTLKIQPAKLEDSAVYLCASSFPRGGDTQYFGPGTRLTVL.

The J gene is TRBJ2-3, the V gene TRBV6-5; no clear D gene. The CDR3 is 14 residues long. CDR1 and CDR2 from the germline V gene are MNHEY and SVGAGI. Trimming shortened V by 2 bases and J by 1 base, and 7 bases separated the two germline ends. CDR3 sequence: CASSYGQGTDTQYF. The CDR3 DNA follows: TGTGCCAGCAGTTACGGGCAGGGCACAGATACGCAGTATTTT.

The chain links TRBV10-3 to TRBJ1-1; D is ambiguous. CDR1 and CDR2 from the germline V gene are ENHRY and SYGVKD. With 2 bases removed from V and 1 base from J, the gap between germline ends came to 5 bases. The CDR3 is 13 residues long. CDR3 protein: CAISEIENTEAFF. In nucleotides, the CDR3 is TGTGCCATCAGTGAGATAGAGAACACTGAAGCTTTCTTT.

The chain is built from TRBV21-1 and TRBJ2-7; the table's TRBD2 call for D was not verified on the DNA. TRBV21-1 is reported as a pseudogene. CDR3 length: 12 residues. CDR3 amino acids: CASSNWEYEQYF. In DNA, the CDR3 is TGTGCCAGCAGCAACTGGGAGTACGAGCAGTACTTC.

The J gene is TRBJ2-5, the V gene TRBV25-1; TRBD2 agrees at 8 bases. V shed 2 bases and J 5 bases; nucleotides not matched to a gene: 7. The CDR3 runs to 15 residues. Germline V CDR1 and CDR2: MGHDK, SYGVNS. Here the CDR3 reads CASSEGLAGLETQYF. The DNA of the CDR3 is TGTGCCAGCAGTGAAGGGCTAGCGGGTTTGGAGACCCAGTACTTC.

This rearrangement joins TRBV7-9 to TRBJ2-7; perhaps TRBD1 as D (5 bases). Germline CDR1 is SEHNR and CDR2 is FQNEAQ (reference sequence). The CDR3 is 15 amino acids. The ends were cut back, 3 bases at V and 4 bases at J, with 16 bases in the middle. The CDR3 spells CASSFPGQGVYEQYF. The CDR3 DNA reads TGTGCCAGCAGCTTCCCCGGCCAGGGTGTATACGAGCAGTACTTC. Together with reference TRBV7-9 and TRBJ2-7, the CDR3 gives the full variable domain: DTGVSQNPRHKITKRGQNVTFRCDPISEHNRLYWYRQTLGQGPEFLTYFQNEAQLEKSRLLSDRFSAERPKGSFSTLEIQRTEQGDSAMYLCASSFPGQGVYEQYFGPGTRLTVT.